A single sample gave rise to the 29 T cell receptor beta chains below, sequenced in a study of blood T cell repertoires in COVID-19. Measured with immunoSEQ multiplex PCR; TCRdb has only the in-frame clones, and not every one. The sample lists 100,000 to 150,000 clones, more than 60% occurring once. The sequencing sample was made of peripheral blood. These receptors all stem from a woman aged 70-85 years with acute or convalescent COVID-19.

This clone came up a few times. The CDR3 reads CASSPRASGGYNEQFF. CDR3 DNA: TGTGCCAGCAGCCCCCGGGCTAGCGGGGGATACAATGAGCAGTTCTTC. The chain uses TRBV9 and TRBJ2-1; 10 nucleotides match TRBD2. The J segment lost 4 bases and the V segment lost 4 bases, leaving 8 bases of the junction unmatched. The CDR3 is 16 amino acids. Germline loops: CDR1 SGDLS, CDR2 YYNGEE.

This clone has only a few counts. J is TRBJ1-5 and V is TRBV7-7, with 7 bases fitting TRBD1. CDR3 length: 19 residues. V gave up 0 bases and J gave up 2 bases; unmatched junction bases: 13. Germline V gene lookup returns CDR1 SSHAT and CDR2 FNYEAQ (reference sequence). In nucleotides, the CDR3 is TGTGCCAGCAGCTTAGCGAGAGGACAGGAGGCCTATCGCAATCAGCCCCAGCATTTT. Translating it yields CASSLARGQEAYRNQPQHF.

In DNA form, the CDR3 reads TGTGCCAGCAGCTTAGGTCGGTATGGCTACACCTTC. It translates to CASSLGRYGYTF. This chain links TRBV11-2 with TRBJ1-2, with D unresolved. CDR1 is SGHAT and CDR2 is FQNNGV in the germline V gene. V was trimmed by 1 base and J by 5 bases, leaving 5 bases between them. The length of the CDR3 is 12 residues.

This chain joins TRBV5-1 and TRBJ2-7, with D possibly TRBD1 on 6 matching bases. Germline V gene sequence: CDR1 SGHRS, CDR2 YFSETQ. The CDR3 consists of 15 residues. Trimming took off 3 bases at V and 4 bases at J, with 17 bases between the two ends. The CDR3 loop is CASSSDTGFPYEQYF. CDR3 in DNA: TGCGCCAGCAGCTCGGATACAGGGTTTCCTTACGAGCAGTACTTC. The variable domain in full, with the rest retrieved from reference TRBV5-1 and TRBJ2-7, is KAGVTQTPRYLIKTRGQQVTLSCSPISGHRSVSWYQQTPGQGLQFLFEYFSETQRNKGNFPGRFSGRQFSNSRSEMNVSTLELGDSALYLCASSSDTGFPYEQYFGPGTRLTVT.

The chain recombines TRBV4-1 with TRBJ1-2, with 7 bases that match TRBD1. Germline assignment: CDR1 MGHRA and CDR2 YSYEKL. CDR3 length equals 13 residues. V gave up 1 base and J gave up 6 bases; unmatched junction bases: 2. The CDR3 bases are TGCGCCAGCAGCCAAGCTACAGGGGATGGCTACACCTTC. Translation: CASSQATGDGYTF.

The rearrangement links TRBV14 to TRBJ1-2; unclear D gene. CDR1 SGHDN and CDR2 FVKESK come from the germline V gene. Trimming removed 4 bases at V and 0 bases at J, with 15 bases between. The CDR3 consists of 16 residues. The DNA of the CDR3 is TGTGCCAGCAGCCCTAACCCACCGCTTCCTAACTATGGCTACACCTTC. Translation gives CASSPNPPLPNYGYTF.

This clone was counted a few times. The genes are TRBV3-1 (or the pseudogene TRBV3-2) and TRBJ2-7; 9 bases line up with TRBD1. Germline lookup yields CDR1 LGHDT and CDR2 YNNKEL (reference sequence). V gave up 5 bases and J gave up 1 base; unmatched junction bases: 3. There are 14 residues in the CDR3. CDR3 residues: CASSSDRGSYEQYF. The CDR3 bases are TGTGCCAGCAGCTCGGACAGGGGTTCCTACGAGCAGTACTTC.

The chain couples TRBV9 to TRBJ1-6, with a weak D call TRBD1 (6 bases). V lost 4 bases, J lost 5 bases, and 10 bases lay in between. CDR1 is SGDLS, CDR2 YYNGEE, per germline. The CDR3 is 14 amino acids. The CDR3 loop is CASSPRQDNSPLHF. CDR3 in DNA: TGTGCCAGCAGCCCTAGACAGGATAATTCACCCCTCCACTTT.

This clone was recorded once. This chain links TRBV4-2 with TRBJ2-3, with TRBD2 matching over 9 bases. Germline V gives CDR1 LGHNA, CDR2 YNFKEQ. The CDR3 totals 17 residues. Unmatched junction bases numbered 7, after V lost 0 bases and J lost 3 bases. The chain's CDR3 is CASSQDVGGRGTDTQYF. The DNA for the CDR3 is TGTGCCAGCAGCCAAGATGTGGGCGGGAGGGGGACAGATACGCAGTATTTT.

This chain uses TRBV7-2 with TRBJ2-6; D ambiguous. The ends were cut back, 3 bases at V and 0 bases at J, with 3 bases in the middle. The CDR3 totals 14 residues. Germline V gene data show CDR1 as SGHTA and CDR2 as FQGNSA. CDR3 protein: CASSLSSGANVLTF. The CDR3 nucleotides read TGTGCCAGCAGCTTGAGCTCTGGGGCCAACGTCCTGACTTTC. The full variable domain, in which reference TRBV7-2 and TRBJ2-6 provide the parts outside the CDR3, is GAGVSQSPSNKVTEKGKDVELRCDPISGHTALYWYRQSLGQGLEFLIYFQGNSAPDKSGLPSDRFSAERTGGSVSTLTIQRTQQEDSAVYLCASSLSSGANVLTFGAGSRLTVL.

V is TRBV7-9 and J is TRBJ1-6, with 9 bases aligning to TRBD1. This CDR3 spans 16 amino acids. V lost 6 bases to trimming and J lost 10 bases; unmatched junction nucleotides: 13. Germline lookup yields CDR1 SEHNR and CDR2 FQNEAQ (reference sequence). The CDR3 loop is CASSATGQGLWSPLHF. For the CDR3, the DNA is TGTGCCAGCAGTGCGACAGGACAGGGGTTATGGTCACCCCTCCACTTT.

At least ten counts were recorded for this clone. V is TRBV24-1 and J is TRBJ1-1; 8 bases fit TRBD1. This CDR3 has 13 amino acids. The junction had 6 bases not matched to a gene; V was cut back by 7 bases and J by 6 bases. Germline CDR1 reads KGHDR; CDR2 reads SFDVKD. The CDR3 nucleotides are TGTGCCACCAGACACAGGGGGAAATCTGAAGCTTTCTTT. Translating gives CATRHRGKSEAFF.

The rearrangement joins TRBV6-5 to TRBJ2-1; possible D gene TRBD2, 6 bases. Germline CDR1 MNHEY, CDR2 SVGAGI. The V end was cut by 5 bases, the J end by 0 bases, with 11 bases between. The CDR3 totals 15 residues. The CDR3 sequence: CASSRGRFSYNEQFF. The DNA for the CDR3 is TGTGCCAGCAGTCGTGGGAGGTTCTCCTACAATGAGCAGTTCTTC.

This clone was seen at least ten times. This chain joins TRBV7-9 and TRBJ2-5, with a possible D match to TRBD1 (5 bases). V lost 1 base to trimming and J lost 5 bases, with 14 bases between them. Germline V gene data show CDR1 as SEHNR and CDR2 as FQNEAQ (reference sequence). There are 15 residues in the CDR3. The CDR3 DNA reads TGTGCCAGCAGCTTAGTCCAGGGAATGGAGGAGACCCAGTACTTC. Translation gives CASSLVQGMEETQYF.

The chain uses TRBV7-9 and TRBJ1-4; TRBD1 matches at 7 bases. J was trimmed by 5 bases and V by 1 base; bases with no gene match: 4. Looked up from germline, CDR1 is SEHNR and CDR2 is FQNEAQ (reference sequence). The CDR3 sequence is 15 residues long. The CDR3 nucleotides are TGTGCCAGCAGCTTAGGGACAGGTCCCAATGAAAAACTGTTTTTT. Its translation: CASSLGTGPNEKLFF.

The V call is TRBV4-2, the J call TRBJ2-7, with TRBD2 identical over 9 bases. The CDR3 has 15 residues. From germline, CDR1 is LGHNA and CDR2 YNFKEQ. Losses at the gene ends were 1 base for V and 7 bases for J; bases not matched to a gene: 8. This CDR3 is CASSQGLAALGEQYF. For the CDR3, the DNA is TGTGCCAGCAGCCAAGGACTAGCGGCCTTGGGGGAGCAGTACTTC.

This sequence joins TRBV27 and TRBJ2-7, with TRBD2 identical over 7 bases. Germline CDR1 and CDR2: MNHEY and SMNVEV (reference sequence). V lost 6 bases and J lost 3; bases outside the gene matches: 11. The CDR3 totals 15 residues. CDR3 bases: TGTGCCAGCAGCCCCAGTCGCGGGAGCGTCTACGAGCAGTACTTC. It translates to CASSPSRGSVYEQYF.

The chain is built from TRBV6-2 or TRBV6-3 and TRBJ1-5; D gene ambiguous. In germline, CDR1 is MNHEY, CDR2 SVGEGT. The CDR3 consists of 16 residues. Trimming pared 2 bases from V and 3 bases from J, leaving 14 bases between. The CDR3 region is CASSYVVESFNQPQHF. The CDR3 DNA follows: TGTGCCAGCAGTTACGTCGTCGAGTCATTCAATCAGCCCCAGCATTTT.

In this sample, this clone turned up once. This chain connects TRBV27 to TRBJ2-5; maybe TRBD1 (9 bases). The V and J ends lost 4 bases and 5 bases respectively, with 20 bases between them. This CDR3 region has 16 residues. CDR1 and CDR2 from the germline V gene are MNHEY and SMNVEV (reference sequence). The chain's CDR3 is CASSSGGTGFWETQYF. The CDR3 nucleotides are TGTGCCAGCAGTTCGGGGGGGACAGGGTTTTGGGAGACCCAGTACTTC.

The rearrangement joins TRBV28 to TRBJ1-5; a possible D gene is TRBD1 (6 bases). This CDR3 has 14 amino acids. The V end lost 5 bases, the J end lost 6 bases, and 14 bases lay between the germline ends. Looked up from germline, CDR1 is MDHEN and CDR2 is SYDVKM. The chain's CDR3 is CASSRGGRPQPQHF. Here the CDR3 DNA reads TGTGCCAGCAGTCGAGGGGGAAGGCCTCAGCCCCAGCATTTT.

The chain has TRBV7-6 and TRBJ2-3, with D perhaps TRBD1 (6 bases). Per the germline V gene, CDR1 is SGHVS and CDR2 is FNYEAQ. CDR3 size: 17 residues. The germline V and J ends were trimmed by 5 bases and 5 bases, with 23 bases remaining between them. The CDR3 nucleotides are TGTGCCAGCAGCCCCGAGACAGGACGCTTAATCGGAGATACGCAGTATTTT. This codes for CASSPETGRLIGDTQYF.

The CDR3 DNA reads as TGTGCCAGCAGCTCAACAGCGAGGGAGCTAGCCAAAAACATTCAGTACTTC. It codes for CASSSTARELAKNIQYF. The chain employs TRBV7-9 and TRBJ2-4, with a weak D call TRBD2 (5 bases). Per the germline V gene, CDR1 is SEHNR and CDR2 is FQNEAQ (reference sequence). This CDR3 has 17 residues. Trimming removed 4 bases at V and 0 bases at J, with 16 bases between.

The genes are TRBV6-1 and TRBJ2-3; no reliable D call. V gave up 2 bases and J gave up 6 bases, with 12 bases separating them. CDR1 and CDR2 (germline): MNHNS, SASEGT. The CDR3 is 14 residues long. CDR3 loop: CASSERPYGDTQYF. CDR3 DNA sequence: TGTGCCAGCAGTGAAAGGCCCTACGGGGATACGCAGTATTTT.

The V gene is TRBV27, the J gene TRBJ2-5; D possibly corresponds to TRBD2 (7 bases). Trimming left V 1 base short and J 5 bases short, with 20 bases between. Germline V gene data show CDR1 as MNHEY and CDR2 as SMNVEV (reference sequence). CDR3 length: 17 residues. CDR3 bases: TGTGCCAGCAGTTTATGGGCTCGGGGGGCGCGCTGGGAGACCCAGTACTTC. Protein: CASSLWARGARWETQYF.

The chain employs TRBV7-9 and TRBJ1-1, with TRBD1 matching over 8 bases. The CDR3 extends over 15 amino acids. With V trimmed by 3 bases and J by 0 bases, 3 bases remained unmatched. Germline V gives CDR1 SEHNR, CDR2 FQNEAQ (reference sequence). CDR3 region: CASSLTGDLNTEAFF. CDR3 coding DNA: TGTGCCAGCAGCTTGACAGGGGACTTGAACACTGAAGCTTTCTTT.

This clone was seen only a few times. The chain recombines TRBV29-1 with TRBJ2-7, with D possibly being TRBD1 (6 bases). Germline values: CDR1 SQVTM, CDR2 ANQGSEA. V lost 0 bases, J lost 5 bases, and 8 bases lay in between. CDR3 length equals 12 residues. As DNA, the CDR3 is TGCAGCGTTGAAGATAACAGGGACGAGCAGTACTTC. Translation gives CSVEDNRDEQYF.

This clone was observed at least ten times. The chain couples TRBV2 to TRBJ2-1; 9 bases line up with TRBD2. CDR3 length: 15 amino acids. V trimming: 6 bases; J trimming: 2 bases; junction bases outside the gene matches: 5. Per germline, CDR1 SNHLY and CDR2 FYNNEI. CDR3 coding DNA: TGTGCCAGCAGCCGGAGGACTAGCGCCTACAATGAGCAGTTCTTC. It specifies CASSRRTSAYNEQFF.

The rearrangement uses TRBV7-2 and TRBJ1-5; D is perhaps TRBD1 (6 bases). The CDR3 has 15 amino acids. Trimming took off 5 bases at V and 7 bases at J, with 18 bases between the two ends. Germline V lookup: CDR1 SGHTA, CDR2 FQGNSA. This CDR3 is CASSPQGLAWQPQHF. The CDR3 bases are TGTGCCAGCAGCCCTCAGGGGCTGGCGTGGCAGCCCCAGCATTTT.

The chain links TRBV5-1 to TRBJ1-1; D is unclear. Deletions cut 0 bases from V and 4 bases from J, with 10 bases between. The CDR3 is made up of 14 amino acids. Germline V gives CDR1 SGHRS, CDR2 YFSETQ. In DNA form, the CDR3 reads TGCGCCAGCAGCTTGGGAGATCCGCCCACTGAAGCTTTCTTT. Translating it yields CASSLGDPPTEAFF.